This T cell receptor beta chain was recovered during a study of blood T cell repertoires in COVID-19. Across the study: Donors in the United States, Italy and Spain gave samples during acute or convalescent COVID-19. T cells, B-cell-depleted T cells, or PBMCs supplied cDNA or gDNA.

As handled by the study authors: Reference gene primer amplification in the assay estimated nucleated cell counts. Repertoires were generated with immunoSEQ multiplex PCR, while TCRdb's copy carries only in-frame clones and drops some. Clone size and the V and J calls come from that table; the DNA yielded D and trimming. Among about 80,000 clones, roughly four fifths were seen once, and the ten largest hold around a fifth. The CDR3 runs to 15 residues. The V gene's germline CDR1 is SGHNT and CDR2 YYREEE (reference sequence). Trimming cost V 4 bases and J 6 bases, with 19 bases left between them. The chain employs TRBV5-4 and TRBJ1-1; the D gene is possibly TRBD1 (6 bases). The TCR comes from a human donor in a cohort sampled during active COVID-19. The sequenced material came from peripheral blood. The CDR3, as DNA: TGTGCCAGCAGCCCAGGACAGCCTGCCCCCGCTGAAGCTTTCTTT. It codes for CASSPGQPAPAEAFF.